What follows is one T cell receptor beta chain and its context. The target antigen is unknown. This record comes from a study of cytomegalovirus exposure and HLA in healthy donors. Overall study results and limits: The tendency of first-cohort TCR clusters to co-occur in the 100 to 150 validation repertoires was identified by a subsequent analysis. It was reportedly the case that the classifier diagnosed cytomegalovirus status with high specificity and sensitivity.

This table comes from immunoSEQ multiplex PCR, and its TCRdb copy is limited to in-frame clones, with some not included. This table holds approximately 110,000 clones, roughly 90% found once. This CDR3 has 14 amino acids. J lost 3 bases, V lost 2 bases, and 0 bases had no gene match. From germline, CDR1 is ENHRY and CDR2 SYGVKD. The sequencing input was PBMCs. The receptor was derived from a woman younger than 35 in good health and CMV-seronegative. The J gene is TRBJ2-5, the V gene TRBV10-3, with 10 bases that match TRBD2. The CDR3 protein is CAISEGLAEETQYF. CDR3 DNA sequence: TGTGCCATCAGTGAGGGACTAGCGGAAGAGACCCAGTACTTC.